The source of this T cell receptor (beta chain) is a study of blood T cell repertoires in COVID-19. Study-level information: The samples span acute and convalescent COVID-19 from the United States, Italy and Spain.

Patients of the Seattle cohort, enrolled during active infection, were followed longitudinally. Generated by immunoSEQ multiplex PCR, the TCRdb table keeps only in-frame clones and is missing some. The data hold fewer than 700,000 clones, with about 88% observed a single time. The CDR3 runs 16 residues. The V and J ends lost 4 bases and 3 bases, in that order; junction bases with no gene match: 10. Germline values: CDR1 SGHRS, CDR2 YFSETQ. The source of this sequence is a woman in her forties or fifties with COVID-19, enrolled during active disease. Sequencing used peripheral blood. This chain uses TRBV5-1 with TRBJ2-3, with 8 positions matching TRBD2. The DNA of the CDR3 is TGCGCCAGCAGCGCCCTGAGGGGCGGGGGGACAGATACGCAGTATTTT. Translation: CASSALRGGGTDTQYF. Based on the CDR3 plus reference TRBV5-1 and TRBJ2-3, the full variable domain is KAGVTQTPRYLIKTRGQQVTLSCSPISGHRSVSWYQQTPGQGLQFLFEYFSETQRNKGNFPGRFSGRQFSNSRSEMNVSTLELGDSALYLCASSALRGGGTDTQYFGPGTRLTVL.